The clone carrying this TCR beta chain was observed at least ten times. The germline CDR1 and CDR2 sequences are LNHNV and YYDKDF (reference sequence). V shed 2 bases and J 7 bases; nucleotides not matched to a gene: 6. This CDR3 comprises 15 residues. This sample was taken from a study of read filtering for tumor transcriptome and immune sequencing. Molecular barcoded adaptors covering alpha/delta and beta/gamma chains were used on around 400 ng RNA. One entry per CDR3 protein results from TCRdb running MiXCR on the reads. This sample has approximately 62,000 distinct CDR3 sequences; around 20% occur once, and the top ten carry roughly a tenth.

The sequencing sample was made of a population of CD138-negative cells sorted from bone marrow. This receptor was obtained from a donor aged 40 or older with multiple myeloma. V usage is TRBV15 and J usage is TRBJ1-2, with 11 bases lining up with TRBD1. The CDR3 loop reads CATSRRTGGLSGYTF. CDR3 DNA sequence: TGTGCCACCAGCAGAAGGACAGGGGGCTTAAGTGGCTACACCTTC.